This T cell receptor (beta chain) was identified in a study of blood T cells in healthy people across ages. Regarding the study as a whole: Percentage of naive T cells showed a strong correlation with TCR beta diversity.

A second 7 to 11 cycle PCR used barcoded and J-beta primers. TCRdb called the 5' RACE reads again in MiXCR, with one record for every CDR3 protein. The data hold about 1.1 million distinct CDR3 sequences, with roughly two fifths observed a single time. A note on this clonotype: The target antigen is unknown.

The authors drew about 9.5 milliliters of peripheral blood from each donor. The sequenced material came from blood. This sequence originates from a man between 18 and 29 years old in good health.

CDR3 region: CASSSLGGAYNEQFF. The CDR3 region has the DNA TGCGCCAGCAGCTCCCTCGGGGGGGCTTACAATGAGCAGTTCTTC. The gene calls are TRBV5-1 and TRBJ2-1, with 8 bases fitting TRBD2. Trimming took 3 bases from V and 4 from J; bases not matched to a gene: 6. The CDR3 totals 15 residues. Germline values: CDR1 SGHRS, CDR2 YFSETQ.